Presented here are 20 T cell receptor beta chains from one specimen sequenced in a study of shared clonotypes between healthy human individuals. Measured with immunoSEQ multiplex PCR; TCRdb has only the in-frame clones, and not every one. The data show a few hundred thousand clones, with around 96% seen just once and more than 0.3% held by the top ten. Sequencing was performed on memory CD8+ T cells sorted from blood. Subset here: CD45RO+ cells pooled with CCR7-negative TemRA cells. The receptors were sampled from a man aged 25 to 40 in good health.

This chain links TRBV9 with TRBJ1-5, with TRBD1 matching over 7 bases. V was clipped by 2 bases and J by 3 bases; unmatched bases: 5. This CDR3 region has 15 residues. Germline lookup yields CDR1 SGDLS and CDR2 YYNGEE. CDR3 region: CASSVSDRINQPQHF. The DNA of the CDR3 is TGTGCCAGCAGCGTGTCGGACAGGATCAATCAGCCCCAGCATTTT.

The chain uses TRBV7-9 and TRBJ2-7; a weak D match, TRBD1 (6 bases). Germline loops: CDR1 SEHNR, CDR2 FQNEAQ (reference sequence). The CDR3 extends over 16 amino acids. Trimming shortened V by 2 bases and J by 2 bases, and 16 bases separated the two germline ends. The CDR3 coding sequence is TGTGCCAGCAGCTTAAATATCCAGGGGCGCGCCTACGAGCAGTACTTC. It specifies CASSLNIQGRAYEQYF.

The V and J genes are TRBV7-9 and TRBJ1-3, with D possibly being TRBD1 (5 bases). There are 17 residues in the CDR3. The germline CDR1 and CDR2 sequences are SEHNR and FQNEAQ (reference sequence). V was trimmed by 3 bases and J by 9 bases, leaving 24 bases between them. The CDR3 loop reads CASSFGGGRTFQATIYF. The CDR3, as DNA: TGTGCCAGCAGCTTTGGGGGAGGCAGGACATTCCAGGCCACCATATATTTT.

The chain recombines TRBV18 with TRBJ2-7; the D is unclear. The germline CDR1 and CDR2 sequences are KGHSH and LQKENI. The CDR3 loop spans 13 amino acids. The V end lost 5 bases, the J end lost 0 bases, and 8 bases lay between the germline ends. CDR3 nucleotides: TGTGCCAGCTCATCGACCCCCTCCTACGAGCAGTACTTC. The encoded protein is CASSSTPSYEQYF.

The chain has TRBV7-3 and TRBJ2-1; TRBD1 matches 7 bases. Germline trimming cut 5 bases from V and 8 bases from J; bases unmatched to any gene: 9. The CDR3 sequence is 14 residues long. Germline-derived CDR1 and CDR2 are SGHTA and FQGTGA. This CDR3 is CASSPGDSLDEQFF. For the CDR3, the DNA is TGTGCCAGCAGCCCTGGGGACAGTTTGGATGAGCAGTTCTTC.

This clone was seen once. The V and J genes are TRBV11-3 and TRBJ1-4, with no clear D. The CDR3 covers 15 residues. Germline V CDR1 and CDR2: SGHNT, YENEEA. Trimming cost V 3 bases and J 3 bases, with 11 bases left between them. The CDR3: CASSFEWLPNEKLFF. The CDR3 DNA is TGTGCCAGCAGCTTCGAATGGTTGCCTAATGAAAAACTGTTTTTT.

The chain employs TRBV27 and TRBJ2-2; D remains unclear. V was shortened by 0 bases and J by 1 base, with 3 bases between the two germline ends. This CDR3 has 14 amino acids. Germline CDR1 is MNHEY and CDR2 is SMNVEV (reference sequence). The CDR3 bases are TGTGCCAGCAGTTTATCAGGGAACACCGGGGAGCTGTTTTTT. It specifies CASSLSGNTGELFF.

The CDR3 DNA reads TGCGCCAGCAGCCGATACACCCAGACTAGCGGGAGTTCCCATACGCAGTATTTT. It codes for CASSRYTQTSGSSHTQYF. The chain has TRBV4-1 and TRBJ2-3; 12 nucleotides match TRBD2. The CDR3 spans 18 residues. CDR1 and CDR2 from the germline V gene are MGHRA and YSYEKL. The V and J ends lost 4 bases and 7 bases, in that order; junction bases with no gene match: 15.

V gene TRBV6-5 combines with J gene TRBJ2-7, with 11 bases matching TRBD2. The CDR3 spans 13 residues. CDR1 and CDR2 from the germline V gene are MNHEY and SVGAGI. V gave up 5 bases and J gave up 5 bases; unmatched junction bases: 2. CDR3 protein: CASSQGLADEQYF. The DNA for the CDR3 is TGTGCCAGCAGTCAGGGACTAGCGGACGAGCAGTACTTC.

This clone was detected once. Other DNA sequences from this sample encode an identical CDR3 as well. V is TRBV28 and J is TRBJ2-7; 11 bases are shared with TRBD1. CDR3 length: 15 amino acids. The trim removed 4 bases at V and 3 bases at J, leaving 5 bases unmatched. The germline V gene encodes CDR1 MDHEN and CDR2 SYDVKM. The CDR3 spells CASSSPGQGDYEQYF. DNA of the CDR3: TGTGCCAGCAGTTCCCCGGGACAGGGGGACTACGAGCAGTACTTC.

The chain links TRBV6-5 to TRBJ2-2; maybe TRBD2 (6 bases). Germline CDR1 and CDR2: MNHEY and SVGAGI. CDR3 length: 15 amino acids. Trimming pared 3 bases from V and 7 bases from J, leaving 15 bases between. Here the CDR3 reads CASSYEGSGGGELFF. Here the CDR3 DNA reads TGTGCCAGCAGTTATGAGGGGTCCGGGGGCGGGGAGCTGTTTTTT.

For this clone: Other DNA sequences from this sample encode an identical CDR3 as well. The chain joins TRBV5-1 to TRBJ1-3; maybe TRBD1 (5 bases). The V gene lost 0 bases and the J gene lost 0 bases, with 7 bases spanning the gap. The CDR3 is 15 residues long. Per the germline V gene, CDR1 is SGHRS and CDR2 is YFSETQ. CDR3 sequence (DNA): TGCGCCAGCAGCTTGGACAGGAGCTCTGGAAACACCATATATTTT. It yields the protein CASSLDRSSGNTIYF.

As regards this clone: The sample has other DNA sequences that encode this CDR3 too. The J gene is TRBJ2-5, the V gene TRBV5-1; no firm D call. Trimming took 0 bases from V and 5 from J, leaving 8 bases between them. Germline V gives CDR1 SGHRS, CDR2 YFSETQ. The CDR3 covers 13 residues. As DNA, the CDR3 is TGCGCCAGCAGCTTGGTTCCCGGGGAGACCCAGTACTTC. Translated, it gives CASSLVPGETQYF. The full variable domain, in which reference TRBV5-1 and TRBJ2-5 provide the parts outside the CDR3, is KAGVTQTPRYLIKTRGQQVTLSCSPISGHRSVSWYQQTPGQGLQFLFEYFSETQRNKGNFPGRFSGRQFSNSRSEMNVSTLELGDSALYLCASSLVPGETQYFGPGTRLLVL.

In the case of this clone: Distinct nucleotide sequences in the sample also encode this CDR3. Here the CDR3 reads CASSLRGSNQPQHF. As DNA, the CDR3 is TGTGCCAGCAGTCTTAGGGGGAGCAATCAGCCCCAGCATTTT. The gene calls are TRBV6-5 and TRBJ1-5; D is perhaps TRBD1 (6 bases). Looked up from germline, CDR1 is MNHEY and CDR2 is SVGAGI. V lost 5 bases to trimming and J lost 1 base, with 9 bases between them. The CDR3 covers 14 residues.

CDR3 protein: CAITGRANYGYTF. CDR3 in DNA: TGTGCCATCACGGGACGGGCTAACTATGGCTACACCTTC. The V call is TRBV10-3, the J call TRBJ1-2, with a tentative D call TRBD1 (5 bases). CDR1 and CDR2 (germline): ENHRY, SYGVKD. The V and J ends lost 7 bases and 0 bases respectively, with 9 bases between them. This CDR3 spans 13 amino acids.

This chain connects TRBV9 to TRBJ2-1, with D possibly being TRBD2 (6 bases). Between the trimmed V and J ends, which lost 3 bases and 5 bases, there was a span of 12 bases. CDR1 is SGDLS and CDR2 is YYNGEE in the germline V gene. This CDR3 comprises 14 residues. The CDR3 DNA reads TGTGCCAGCAGCGGGGAACTAGCAGACAATGAGCAGTTCTTC. It codes for CASSGELADNEQFF.

The V call is TRBV27, the J call TRBJ2-7; tentatively, D is TRBD1 or TRBD2 (5 bases each). V lost 5 bases, J lost 6 bases, and 14 bases lay in between. CDR1 is MNHEY and CDR2 is SMNVEV in the germline V gene (reference sequence). This CDR3 is 13 amino acids long. The CDR3 DNA is TGTGCCAGCAGTCTCCCGGGACGGGGCGAGCAGTACTTC. This sequence encodes CASSLPGRGEQYF.

This clone has more than one count but fewer than ten. The genes are TRBV6-6 and TRBJ1-2; 7 bases align to TRBD1. Germline assignment: CDR1 MNHNY and CDR2 SVGAGI (reference sequence). The junction had 7 bases not matched to a gene; V was cut back by 6 bases and J by 3 bases. This CDR3 is 14 amino acids long. The chain's CDR3 is CASRTRTGDYGYTF. As DNA, the CDR3 is TGTGCCAGCAGAACCCGGACAGGAGACTATGGCTACACCTTC.

This chain links TRBV19 with TRBJ1-3, with a weak D call TRBD1 (5 bases). The germline V gene encodes CDR1 LNHDA and CDR2 SQIVND (reference sequence). V was cut by 2 bases and J by 0 bases, with 8 bases left in between. This CDR3 comprises 15 residues. In nucleotides, the CDR3 is TGTGCCAGTAGTATAACAGGCTACTCTGGAAACACCATATATTTT. Its protein is CASSITGYSGNTIYF.

The chain carries TRBV25-1 and TRBJ1-2; D call uncertain. This CDR3 is 12 amino acids long. The V gene lost 2 bases and the J gene lost 3 bases, with 4 bases spanning the gap. Germline V gives CDR1 MGHDK, CDR2 SYGVNS. CDR3 nucleotides: TGTGCCAGCAGTGAAGGATACTATGGCTACACCTTC. It yields the protein CASSEGYYGYTF.